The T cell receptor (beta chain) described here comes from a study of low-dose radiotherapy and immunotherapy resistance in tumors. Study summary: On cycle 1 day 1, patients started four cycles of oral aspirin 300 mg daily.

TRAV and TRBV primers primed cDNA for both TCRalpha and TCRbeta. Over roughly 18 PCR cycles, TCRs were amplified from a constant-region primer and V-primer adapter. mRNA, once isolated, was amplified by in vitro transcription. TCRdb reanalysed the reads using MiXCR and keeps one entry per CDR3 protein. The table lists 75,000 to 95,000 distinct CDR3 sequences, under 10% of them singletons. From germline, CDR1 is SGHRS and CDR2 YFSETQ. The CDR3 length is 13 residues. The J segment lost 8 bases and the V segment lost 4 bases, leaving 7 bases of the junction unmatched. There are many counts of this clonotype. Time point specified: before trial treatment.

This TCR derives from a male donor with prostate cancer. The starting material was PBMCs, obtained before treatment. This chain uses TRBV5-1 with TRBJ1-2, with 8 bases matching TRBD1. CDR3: CASSRTGREGYTF. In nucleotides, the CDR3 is TGCGCCAGCAGCAGGACAGGGAGGGAGGGCTACACCTTC.